These 23 T cell receptor beta chains came from one sample sequenced in a study of shared clonotypes between healthy human individuals. Method: immunoSEQ multiplex PCR; TCRdb's copy keeps in-frame clones and lacks some. The table lists around 100,000 clones, roughly 66% of them singletons. The source material was memory CD8+ T cells sorted from blood. Subset: CD45RO+ cells pooled with CCR7-negative TemRA cells. These receptors were obtained from a woman aged 30 to 39 in good health.

V is TRBV20-1 and J is TRBJ2-3; D might be TRBD1 (5 bases). The V gene lost 5 bases and the J gene lost 6 bases, with 9 bases spanning the gap. Germline V gene data show CDR1 as DFQATT and CDR2 as SNEGSKA (reference sequence). There are 11 residues in the CDR3. CDR3 region: CSADSMDTQYF. The CDR3 bases are TGCAGTGCTGACAGTATGGATACGCAGTATTTT.

This clone was seen only once. This chain joins TRBV10-3 and TRBJ2-7; D remains unclear. The CDR3 sequence is 13 residues long. Germline values: CDR1 ENHRY, CDR2 SYGVKD. V lost 6 bases and J lost 3, with 12 bases in between. The CDR3, as DNA: TGTGCCATCAGCGGACGTCCCCACTACGAGCAGTACTTC. This sequence encodes CAISGRPHYEQYF.

There are a few counts of this clone. The chain uses TRBV28 and TRBJ2-3; 8 bases fit TRBD1. The CDR3 consists of 16 residues. The V and J ends lost 1 base and 0 bases, in that order; junction bases with no gene match: 3. Germline assignment: CDR1 MDHEN and CDR2 SYDVKM. The CDR3 is CASSLSWDRSTDTQYF. CDR3 nucleotide sequence: TGTGCCAGCAGTTTATCTTGGGACAGGAGCACAGATACGCAGTATTTT.

This clone appeared once. This chain uses TRBV6-6 with TRBJ2-7, with D tentatively TRBD1 (6 bases). The CDR3 consists of 16 residues. Looked up from germline, CDR1 is MNHNY and CDR2 is SVGAGI (reference sequence). Trimming cost V 3 bases and J 4 bases, with 19 bases left between them. CDR3 amino acids: CASSYSKTGCCYEQYF. CDR3 DNA sequence: TGTGCCAGCAGTTATTCTAAAACAGGGTGCTGTTACGAGCAGTACTTC.

This rearrangement joins TRBV2 to TRBJ2-7; 11 bases line up with TRBD1. Trimming removed 2 bases from V and 4 bases from J; junction bases left unmatched: 7. Germline V CDR1 and CDR2: SNHLY, FYNNEI. The CDR3 totals 16 residues. The CDR3 here is CASSEYGQGATYEQYF. CDR3 coding DNA: TGTGCCAGCAGTGAATACGGACAGGGGGCGACTTACGAGCAGTACTTC.

This clone was counted ten times or more. The genes are TRBV9 and TRBJ2-5; the match to TRBD2 covers 10 bases. Germline values: CDR1 SGDLS, CDR2 YYNGEE. This CDR3 is built from 15 residues. The junction had 7 bases not matched to a gene; V was cut back by 3 bases and J by 5 bases. CDR3 in amino acids: CASSGTLAGGETQYF. Written as DNA, the CDR3 is TGTGCCAGCAGCGGGACCTTAGCGGGAGGCGAGACCCAGTACTTC.

This clone has at least ten counts. This sequence joins TRBV15 and TRBJ2-1; possible D gene TRBD1, 7 bases. V was pared by 0 bases and J by 8 bases, with 8 bases between. This CDR3 has 13 residues. From germline, CDR1 is LNHNV and CDR2 YYDKDF (reference sequence). CDR3 sequence: CATSRDRGDEQFF. CDR3 DNA sequence: TGTGCCACCAGCAGAGACAGGGGGGATGAGCAGTTCTTC.

The V and J genes are TRBV27 and TRBJ1-4; weak D call: TRBD1 (6 bases). V lost 5 bases to trimming and J lost 0 bases, with 10 bases between them. This CDR3 region has 15 residues. CDR1 MNHEY and CDR2 SMNVEV come from the germline V gene (reference sequence). For the CDR3, the DNA is TGTGCCAGCAGTGGGGACACGCCAACTAATGAAAAACTGTTTTTT. Translated: CASSGDTPTNEKLFF.

The rearrangement uses TRBV27 and TRBJ1-2; 11 positions agree with TRBD1. CDR1 is MNHEY, CDR2 SMNVEV, per germline (reference sequence). The CDR3 totals 16 residues. Trimming cost V 6 bases and J 8 bases; bases outside gene matches: 14. The chain's CDR3 is CASRLYGGQGAGGYTF. The CDR3 nucleotides are TGTGCCAGCAGACTATATGGAGGACAGGGGGCGGGGGGCTACACCTTC.

J is TRBJ2-2 and V is TRBV2; tentative D call: TRBD2 (6 bases). Per germline, CDR1 SNHLY and CDR2 FYNNEI. The germline V and J ends were trimmed by 3 bases and 1 base, with 12 bases remaining between them. The CDR3 totals 16 residues. The CDR3 here is CASSELSSVNTGELFF. CDR3 sequence (DNA): TGTGCCAGCAGTGAGCTATCTAGCGTGAACACCGGGGAGCTGTTTTTT.

Remarks on this clone: The sample contains more than one DNA sequence encoding this CDR3. The chain employs TRBV6-4 and TRBJ2-3; 7 nucleotides match TRBD2. CDR1 and CDR2 (germline): MRHNA, SNTAGT. This CDR3 has 15 residues. The V and J ends lost 3 bases and 0 bases, in that order; junction bases with no gene match: 3. CDR3 amino acids: CASSEASGSTDTQYF. The DNA of the CDR3 is TGTGCCAGCAGTGAGGCTAGCGGAAGCACAGATACGCAGTATTTT.

The sample holds a few counts of this clone. The rearrangement uses TRBV7-8 and TRBJ2-7, with unresolved D. V was cut by 1 base and J by 2 bases, with 9 bases left in between. Per the germline V gene, CDR1 is SGHVS and CDR2 is FQNEAQ. The CDR3 is 14 amino acids. In DNA, the CDR3 is TGTGCCAGCAGCTTAGTACGTATACCCTACGAGCAGTACTTC. Protein product: CASSLVRIPYEQYF.

This clone was observed a single time. This chain joins TRBV6-6 and TRBJ1-5, with 7 bases aligning to TRBD1. CDR1 is MNHNY, CDR2 SVGAGI, per germline (reference sequence). CDR3 length: 14 amino acids. With V trimmed by 7 bases and J by 4 bases, 7 bases remained unmatched. CDR3 sequence: CASKGDSPNQPQHF. CDR3 nucleotides: TGTGCCAGCAAAGGGGACAGTCCAAATCAGCCCCAGCATTTT.

The J gene is TRBJ1-3, the V gene TRBV10-3; D gene ambiguous. Trimming removed 1 base from V and 0 bases from J, with 13 bases in between. Per the germline V gene, CDR1 is ENHRY and CDR2 is SYGVKD. The CDR3 is 17 amino acids. In nucleotides, the CDR3 is TGTGCCATCAGTGAGTGGATGGTCGGCGACTCTGGAAACACCATATATTTT. This encodes CAISEWMVGDSGNTIYF.

The rearrangement joins TRBV27 to TRBJ1-1; 7 positions agree with TRBD1. The germline V gene encodes CDR1 MNHEY and CDR2 SMNVEV (reference sequence). The CDR3 consists of 15 residues. With 5 bases clipped from V and 4 bases from J, the junction kept 10 bases outside the gene matches. The CDR3 DNA reads TGTGCCAGCAGTCTCGGGACAGCACCCTCCACTGAAGCTTTCTTT. Its translation: CASSLGTAPSTEAFF.

This clone was seen more than once but under ten times. The chain employs TRBV19 and TRBJ1-2, with D maybe TRBD1 (6 bases). V was cut by 7 bases and J by 7 bases, with 10 bases left in between. The CDR3 extends over 11 amino acids. CDR1 LNHDA and CDR2 SQIVND come from the germline V gene (reference sequence). CDR3 protein: CASTGVFGYTF. The DNA for the CDR3 is TGTGCCAGTACAGGGGTGTTTGGCTACACCTTC.

This clone was picked up many times. The rearrangement uses TRBV21-1 and TRBJ2-3; the listed D gene, TRBD2, was not tested against the DNA. TRBV21-1 is a documented pseudogene. This CDR3 has 18 amino acids. CDR3 residues: CASSPRGASGLTSDTQYF. In DNA, the CDR3 is TGTGCCAGCAGCCCTCGAGGGGCTAGCGGGCTAACCTCAGATACGCAGTATTTT.

This clone was recorded many times. The chain links TRBV19 to TRBJ2-5; 10 bases align to TRBD2. Losses at the gene ends were 5 bases for V and 2 bases for J; bases not matched to a gene: 5. Germline-derived CDR1 and CDR2 are LNHDA and SQIVND (reference sequence). The CDR3 extends over 15 amino acids. CDR3 region: CASSVWTSGQETQYF. CDR3 coding DNA: TGTGCCAGTAGTGTCTGGACTAGCGGTCAAGAGACCCAGTACTTC.

At least ten counts were recorded for this clone. This rearrangement joins TRBV6-4 to TRBJ2-2, with TRBD2 matching 11 bases. The V gene's germline CDR1 is MRHNA and CDR2 SNTAGT. This CDR3 is built from 16 residues. With V trimmed by 6 bases and J by 3 bases, 6 bases remained unmatched. The CDR3 loop is CASSELAGDDTGELFF. CDR3 nucleotides: TGTGCCAGCAGCGAACTAGCGGGAGATGACACCGGGGAGCTGTTTTTT.

In this sample, this clone is medium-sized. Other DNA sequences in this specimen translate into the identical CDR3. The gene calls are TRBV15 and TRBJ2-1; possible D gene TRBD2, 6 bases. The V end lost 0 bases, the J end lost 6 bases, and 9 bases lay between the germline ends. The CDR3 loop spans 14 amino acids. The germline CDR1 and CDR2 sequences are LNHNV and YYDKDF (reference sequence). The CDR3 here is CATSRDREVNEQFF. The CDR3 region has the DNA TGTGCCACCAGCAGAGACAGGGAGGTCAATGAGCAGTTCTTC.

The chain has TRBV9 and TRBJ2-7; the D is unclear. Trimming removed 2 bases at V and 2 bases at J, with 8 bases between. Germline V gene lookup returns CDR1 SGDLS and CDR2 YYNGEE. The CDR3 has 13 residues. CDR3 sequence reads: CASSVDGTYEQYF. CDR3 sequence (DNA): TGTGCCAGCAGCGTCGACGGAACCTACGAGCAGTACTTC.

V gene TRBV7-8 combines with J gene TRBJ2-7; tentatively, D is TRBD2 (7 bases). The CDR3 runs 15 residues. Germline V CDR1 and CDR2: SGHVS, FQNEAQ. V lost 1 base, J lost 5 bases, and 15 bases lay in between. The CDR3 is CASSLGGGGRHEQYF. In DNA, the CDR3 is TGTGCCAGCAGCTTAGGAGGGGGGGGCAGGCACGAGCAGTACTTC.

This clone has just one count. The J gene is TRBJ2-3, the V gene TRBV5-4, with TRBD1 matching over 11 bases. The CDR3 covers 15 residues. V shed 4 bases, J shed 3 bases, and the junction held 4 bases outside the gene matches. Looked up from germline, CDR1 is SGHNT and CDR2 is YYREEE (reference sequence). CDR3 bases: TGTGCCAGCAGCGAGGGACAGGGGGTAACAGATACGCAGTATTTT. This sequence encodes CASSEGQGVTDTQYF.